A single sample gave rise to the 28 T cell receptor beta chains below, sequenced in a study of cytomegalovirus exposure and HLA in healthy donors. This PCR relied on a set of 60 Vbeta primers and 13 Jbeta primers. Sequencing used immunoSEQ multiplex PCR; TCRdb keeps in-frame clones, though not all of them. The sample has tens of thousands of clones, approximately 92% seen once. The specimen was PBMCs. Receptors were obtained from a woman in her twenties or thirties in good health and CMV-seropositive.

There are a few counts of this clone. The rearrangement uses TRBV19 and TRBJ2-3; D possibly corresponds to TRBD1 (6 bases). Per germline, CDR1 LNHDA and CDR2 SQIVND (reference sequence). V was shortened by 10 bases and J by 2 bases, with 10 bases between the two germline ends. The CDR3 has 12 amino acids. The CDR3, as DNA: TGTGCCACCGGGACAAACACAGATACGCAGTATTTT. This sequence encodes CATGTNTDTQYF.

The chain has TRBV6-5 and TRBJ2-7; TRBD2 might be the D (6 bases). Per germline, CDR1 MNHEY and CDR2 SVGAGI. The CDR3 contains 13 residues. V was cut by 8 bases and J by 4 bases, with 15 bases left in between. This chain's CDR3 is CASRPGTLYEQYF. In DNA form, the CDR3 reads TGTGCCAGCCGACCAGGGACTTTGTACGAGCAGTACTTC.

This chain connects TRBV4-2 to TRBJ2-3, with 11 bases identical to TRBD2. This CDR3 comprises 16 residues. The ends lost 5 bases at V and 2 bases at J; junction bases unmatched: 6. Germline CDR1 and CDR2: LGHNA and YNFKEQ. The CDR3 is CASSSLAGATTDTQYF. In DNA form, the CDR3 reads TGTGCCAGCAGCTCACTAGCGGGGGCGACCACAGATACGCAGTATTTT.

The V call is TRBV4-1, the J call TRBJ2-3, with D possibly TRBD1 on 7 matching bases. This CDR3 contains 16 residues. Germline V lookup: CDR1 MGHRA, CDR2 YSYEKL. Trimming cost V 1 base and J 8 bases, with 19 bases left between them. CDR3 coding DNA: TGCGCCAGCAGCCAAGTCAGGGGGGCCGCCGCAGGTACGCAGTATTTT. Translating gives CASSQVRGAAAGTQYF.

This chain connects TRBV5-4 to TRBJ2-3, with 14 bases that match TRBD2. Unmatched junction bases numbered 6, after V lost 4 bases and J lost 2 bases. The germline CDR1 and CDR2 sequences are SGHNT and YYREEE (reference sequence). CDR3 length equals 17 residues. Written as DNA, the CDR3 is TGTGCCAGCAGCCCCAGACTAGCGGGAGGGTCCACAGATACGCAGTATTTT. Protein sequence: CASSPRLAGGSTDTQYF.

This clone came up once. The rearrangement joins TRBV27 to TRBJ2-3, with 9 bases fitting TRBD1. The CDR3 totals 15 residues. Germline assignment: CDR1 MNHEY and CDR2 SMNVEV (reference sequence). V lost 7 bases to trimming and J lost 2 bases; unmatched junction nucleotides: 7. CDR3 loop: CASNTGTGLTDTQYF. The CDR3, as DNA: TGTGCCAGCAATACCGGGACAGGGCTCACAGATACGCAGTATTTT.

This clone was seen a handful of times. The sample holds other DNA sequences that translate to the same CDR3. The chain's CDR3 is CASSLDRQGKETQYF. In nucleotides, the CDR3 is TGTGCCAGCAGCTTAGATAGGCAGGGAAAAGAGACCCAGTACTTC. This sequence joins TRBV11-2 and TRBJ2-5; D may be TRBD1 (5 bases). V was cut by 0 bases and J by 3 bases, with 11 bases left in between. Germline V gives CDR1 SGHAT, CDR2 FQNNGV. CDR3 length: 15 amino acids.

The chain employs TRBV7-9 and TRBJ2-7; no clear D gene. The germline V gene encodes CDR1 SEHNR and CDR2 FQNEAQ (reference sequence). This CDR3 contains 12 residues. Trimming took 1 base from V and 5 from J, leaving 6 bases between them. The CDR3 region has the DNA TGTGCCAGCAGCTTAGACAAAAACGAGCAGTACTTC. This codes for CASSLDKNEQYF.

V is TRBV7-9 and J is TRBJ2-1, with 7 bases lining up with TRBD2. Unmatched junction bases numbered 14, after V lost 8 bases and J lost 7 bases. Germline lookup yields CDR1 SEHNR and CDR2 FQNEAQ (reference sequence). The CDR3 loop spans 15 amino acids. Written as DNA, the CDR3 is TGTGCCAGCCGCCACCCGGGCTGGCGGGGGAATGAGCAGTTCTTC. This codes for CASRHPGWRGNEQFF.

This sequence joins TRBV19 and TRBJ2-1; 8 nucleotides line up with TRBD2. Trimming cost V 3 bases and J 9 bases; bases outside gene matches: 4. Germline V gene sequence: CDR1 LNHDA, CDR2 SQIVND (reference sequence). This CDR3 has 13 residues. The CDR3 sequence is CASSIIRGGEQFF. The CDR3 DNA is TGTGCCAGTAGTATCATTCGGGGGGGTGAGCAGTTCTTC.

CDR3 residues: CATPWMGRGPKRYNEQFF. In DNA, the CDR3 is TGTGCCACCCCATGGATGGGCAGGGGCCCCAAGAGATACAATGAGCAGTTCTTC. V usage is TRBV27 and J usage is TRBJ2-1, with D possibly matching TRBD1 (6 bases). This CDR3 contains 18 residues. Trimming removed 10 bases at V and 4 bases at J, with 29 bases between. Germline V CDR1 and CDR2: MNHEY, SMNVEV (reference sequence).

V usage is TRBV10-1 and J usage is TRBJ2-1; 12 bases agree with TRBD2. Losses at the gene ends were 5 bases for V and 4 bases for J; bases not matched to a gene: 6. Germline V gives CDR1 WNHNN, CDR2 SYGVQD (reference sequence). The CDR3 consists of 16 residues. The CDR3 sequence: CASSSWTSGTYNEQFF. In DNA, the CDR3 is TGCGCCAGCAGTTCATGGACTAGCGGGACTTACAATGAGCAGTTCTTC.

The J gene is TRBJ2-1, the V gene TRBV2; 8 bases are shared with TRBD2. CDR3 length: 13 residues. V gave up 6 bases and J gave up 12 bases; unmatched junction bases: 10. Per the germline V gene, CDR1 is SNHLY and CDR2 is FYNNEI. The CDR3 loop is CASRASGGSGQFF. In DNA, the CDR3 is TGTGCCAGCAGGGCCAGCGGGGGAAGCGGGCAGTTCTTC.

This clone occurred once. This chain connects TRBV28 to TRBJ1-2; TRBD1 might be the D (5 bases). V dropped 3 bases and J dropped 8 bases, with 10 bases sitting between them. The CDR3 length is 12 residues. Germline V gene sequence: CDR1 MDHEN, CDR2 SYDVKM. CDR3 in amino acids: CASSLRGRGYTF. The CDR3 DNA is TGTGCCAGCAGTTTGCGGGGCCGAGGCTACACCTTC.

This chain links TRBV4-1 with TRBJ2-1; 11 bases are shared with TRBD2. Germline CDR1 MGHRA, CDR2 YSYEKL. This CDR3 contains 13 residues. With V trimmed by 6 bases and J by 6 bases, 1 base remained unmatched. CDR3 nucleotide sequence: TGCGCCAGCAGGACTAGCGGGACCAATGAGCAGTTCTTC. The encoded protein is CASRTSGTNEQFF.

The rearrangement uses TRBV28 and TRBJ1-3; unclear D gene. Germline values: CDR1 MDHEN, CDR2 SYDVKM. The CDR3 totals 15 residues. The V and J ends lost 2 bases and 0 bases respectively, with 8 bases between them. The CDR3 spells CASSLAGFSGNTIYF. The CDR3 bases are TGTGCCAGCAGTTTAGCGGGGTTCTCTGGAAACACCATATATTTT.

DNA for the CDR3: TGCGCCAGCAGGGCGACAGGGGTGACTGAAGCTTTCTTT. It yields the protein CASRATGVTEAFF. This chain connects TRBV10-1 to TRBJ1-1; 8 bases are a match to TRBD1. The CDR3 is 13 amino acids. V gave up 6 bases and J gave up 5 bases; unmatched junction bases: 5. The germline V gene encodes CDR1 WNHNN and CDR2 SYGVQD (reference sequence).

CDR3 coding DNA: TGTGCCAGCAGCGTAGGGCCGGGAGGGGATGGGGCCAACGTCCTGACTTTC. It translates to CASSVGPGGDGANVLTF. The chain couples TRBV9 to TRBJ2-6; TRBD2 matches 8 bases. V shed 0 bases and J 3 bases; nucleotides not matched to a gene: 5. The CDR3 totals 17 residues. Per germline, CDR1 SGDLS and CDR2 YYNGEE.

The chain carries TRBV4-1 and TRBJ2-7; D is perhaps TRBD2 (5 bases). With 3 bases removed from V and 7 bases from J, the gap between germline ends came to 10 bases. The CDR3 length is 12 residues. Germline CDR1 is MGHRA and CDR2 is YSYEKL. The CDR3 spells CASSHGPGEQYF. The CDR3 nucleotides are TGCGCCAGCAGCCACGGGCCGGGGGAGCAGTACTTC.

The chain recombines TRBV5-1 with TRBJ2-3, with TRBD2 matching over 14 bases. Per germline, CDR1 SGHRS and CDR2 YFSETQ. Trimming removed 0 bases from V and 5 bases from J; junction bases left unmatched: 2. The CDR3 contains 16 residues. CDR3 DNA sequence: TGCGCCAGCAGCTTGGGACTAGCGGGAGGGCTAGATACGCAGTATTTT. The encoded protein is CASSLGLAGGLDTQYF.

In DNA form, the CDR3 reads TGCGCCAGCACCATAGGCCGGGGGAGCCAAGAGACCCAGTACTTC. It translates to CASTIGRGSQETQYF. The chain couples TRBV5-1 to TRBJ2-5; D perhaps matches TRBD2 (6 bases). This CDR3 has 15 amino acids. The V and J ends lost 6 bases and 1 base respectively, with 16 bases between them. Per germline, CDR1 SGHRS and CDR2 YFSETQ.

As for this clone: The junction does not match germline at one end; this may be a read error. The CDR3, as DNA: TGTGCCCGCAGAGCCACAGGGTTCGACGAGCAGTACTTC. This translates into CARRATGFDEQYF. This chain joins TRBV6-1 and TRBJ2-7; D possibly corresponds to TRBD1 (6 bases). Germline CDR1 and CDR2: MNHNS and SASEGT. The CDR3 spans 13 residues.

This chain joins TRBV6-5 and TRBJ2-7, with TRBD1 identical over 8 bases. Per the germline V gene, CDR1 is MNHEY and CDR2 is SVGAGI. Trimming took 4 bases from V and 2 from J; bases not matched to a gene: 7. The CDR3 covers 15 residues. In DNA, the CDR3 is TGTGCCAGCAGTTCTACGAGGACAGGGACCTACGAGCAGTACTTC. Residues: CASSSTRTGTYEQYF.

This clone came up once. This sequence joins TRBV5-5 and TRBJ2-7, with 12 positions matching TRBD2. V lost 4 bases and J lost 5; bases outside the gene matches: 7. CDR1 is SGHKS, CDR2 YYEKEE, per germline (reference sequence). The CDR3 sequence is 15 residues long. The CDR3 nucleotides read TGTGCCAGCAGCCGCTACTGGACTAGCGGGAACGAGCAGTACTTC. Translated: CASSRYWTSGNEQYF.

The chain joins TRBV28 to TRBJ2-3, with 14 bases lining up with TRBD2. Germline V CDR1 and CDR2: MDHEN, SYDVKM. This CDR3 has 20 residues. V dropped 6 bases and J dropped 3; count of bases not matched to a gene: 17. The CDR3 DNA sequence: TGTGCCAGCAGAACCTCCAAGACTAGCGGGAGGGGATTTCTGACAGATACGCAGTATTTT. It translates to CASRTSKTSGRGFLTDTQYF.

Points on this clone: Other nucleotide sequences in the sample specify the same CDR3. The CDR3 DNA is TGTGCCAGCAGTGAGGCGGGAGGGAGCACAGATACGCAGTATTTT. Amino acids: CASSEAGGSTDTQYF. The chain has TRBV6-4 and TRBJ2-3; TRBD2 matches 9 bases. The CDR3 is 15 residues long. In germline, CDR1 is MRHNA, CDR2 SNTAGT. Trimming cost V 3 bases and J 0 bases; bases outside gene matches: 1.

The chain recombines TRBV6-1 with TRBJ1-3; no firm D call. There are 16 residues in the CDR3. Germline lookup yields CDR1 MNHNS and CDR2 SASEGT. Between the trimmed V and J ends, which lost 2 bases and 0 bases, there was a span of 11 bases. CDR3 region: CASSELPAGSGNTIYF. In nucleotides, the CDR3 is TGTGCCAGCAGTGAACTCCCCGCCGGCTCTGGAAACACCATATATTTT.

The chain carries TRBV2 and TRBJ2-5; D may be TRBD2 (5 bases). The length of the CDR3 is 13 residues. Trimming removed 8 bases at V and 1 base at J, with 11 bases between. In germline, CDR1 is SNHLY, CDR2 FYNNEI. For the CDR3, the DNA is TGTGCCAGCGGTCTGGAGGCCCAAGAGACCCAGTACTTC. Translation gives CASGLEAQETQYF.